This T cell receptor (beta chain) appears in the sequencing data of a study of blood T cell repertoires in COVID-19. Study-wide context: Samples taken during acute and convalescent COVID-19 were collected in the United States, Italy and Spain. The analysed material was cDNA or gDNA that came from T cells, B-cell-depleted T cells, or PBMCs.

After removal of 7 bases from V and 3 bases from J, the junction contained 6 bases not matched to a gene. From germline, CDR1 is MNHEY and CDR2 SVGAGI. CDR3 size: 14 residues. Authors' data handling: Using reference gene primer amplification, nucleated cell counts were estimated. Clones were sequenced by immunoSEQ multiplex PCR, and TCRdb holds only the in-frame ones, with some missing. For V, J and clone size, that table is used; D and trimming come from the DNA. The table includes approximately 280,000 clones, roughly 91% detected once. V is TRBV6-5 and J is TRBJ2-7; 10 bases agree with TRBD1. The receptor comes from a man aged 35 to 55 with acute or convalescent COVID-19. The sample comprised peripheral blood. The CDR3 loop is CASNFGTGDYEQYF. The CDR3 DNA reads TGTGCCAGCAATTTCGGGACAGGGGACTACGAGCAGTACTTC.